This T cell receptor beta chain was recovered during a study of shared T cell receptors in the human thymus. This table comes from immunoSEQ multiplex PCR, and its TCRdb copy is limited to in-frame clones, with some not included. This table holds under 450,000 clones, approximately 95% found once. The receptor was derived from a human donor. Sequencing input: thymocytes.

In DNA, the CDR3 is TGTGCCAGCAGTCCGTCGAGGGGGCTCGCGGGCAATCAGCCCCAGCATTTT. It translates to CASSPSRGLAGNQPQHF. The chain uses TRBV27 and TRBJ1-5; 7 bases agree with TRBD1. The CDR3 runs to 17 residues. Unmatched junction bases numbered 12, after V lost 5 bases and J lost 2 bases. Germline V lookup: CDR1 MNHEY, CDR2 SMNVEV (reference sequence).